This T cell receptor beta chain was retrieved from a study of OX40 agonist ivuxolimab in advanced cancers. TCRdb keeps only in-frame clones here, not all; method: immunoSEQ multiplex PCR. In the table there are roughly 99,000 clones, more than 85% of which are singletons. There are 14 residues in the CDR3. Germline loops: CDR1 SGHTA, CDR2 FQGTGA. V was cut by 6 bases and J by 7 bases, with 13 bases left in between. The TCR comes from an adult with an advanced solid tumor such as melanoma, head and neck, liver or kidney cancer. The gene calls are TRBV7-3 and TRBJ1-6; weak D call: TRBD1 (5 bases). The source material was CD4+ or CD8+ T cells sorted from blood, sampled in a trial of the OX40 agonist ivuxolimab. The CDR3 spells CASSPGTLNSPLHF. CDR3 in DNA: TGTGCCAGCAGTCCCGGGACCTTGAATTCACCCCTCCACTTT.